The clone carrying this TCR beta chain is a singleton in its sample. This entry belongs to a study of cytomegalovirus exposure and HLA in healthy donors. 60 Vbeta and 13 Jbeta primers were used in PCR. Clones were read by immunoSEQ multiplex PCR, and TCRdb kept only the in-frame ones, dropping some. Counted here are roughly 120,000 clones, approximately 79% occurring once; the ten biggest clones make up 5% to 7.5%. V gave up 6 bases and J gave up 7 bases; unmatched junction bases: 14. This CDR3 has 15 residues. Germline V gene sequence: CDR1 SNHLY, CDR2 FYNNEI. V usage is TRBV2 and J usage is TRBJ1-2; 7 nucleotides line up with TRBD1. The sample was PBMCs. The TCR sequence derives from a man aged 30 to 45 in good health and CMV-seropositive. The DNA for the CDR3 is TGTGCCAGCAGAAGGACAGGACGCTTTAGGGGTGGCTACACCTTC. It yields the protein CASRRTGRFRGGYTF.